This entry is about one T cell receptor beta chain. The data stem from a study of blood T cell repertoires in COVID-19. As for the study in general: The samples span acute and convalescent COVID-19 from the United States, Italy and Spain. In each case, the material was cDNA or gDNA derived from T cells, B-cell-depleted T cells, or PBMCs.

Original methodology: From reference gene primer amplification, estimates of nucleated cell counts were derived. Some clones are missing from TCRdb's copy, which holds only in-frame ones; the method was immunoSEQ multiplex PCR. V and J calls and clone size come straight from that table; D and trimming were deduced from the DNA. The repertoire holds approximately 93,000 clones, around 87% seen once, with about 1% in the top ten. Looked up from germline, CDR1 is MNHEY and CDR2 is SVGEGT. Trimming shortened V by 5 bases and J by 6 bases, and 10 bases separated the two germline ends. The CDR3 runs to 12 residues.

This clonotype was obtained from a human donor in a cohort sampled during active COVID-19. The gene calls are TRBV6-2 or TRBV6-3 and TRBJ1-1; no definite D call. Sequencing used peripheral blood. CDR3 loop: CASSPEGSEAFF. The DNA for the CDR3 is TGTGCCAGCAGTCCAGAGGGATCTGAAGCTTTCTTT.